This entry lists 30 T cell receptor beta chains sequenced from one sample in a study of blood T cell repertoires in COVID-19. Libraries were prepared by immunoSEQ multiplex PCR; TCRdb keeps only in-frame clonotypes and omits some of them. The table shows a few hundred thousand clones, with 82% occurring only once. The sequencing sample was made of peripheral blood. All receptors come from a woman between 18 and 29 years old with acute or convalescent COVID-19.

This chain links TRBV30 with TRBJ2-3; tentatively, D is TRBD1 (5 bases). Per the germline V gene, CDR1 is GTSNPN and CDR2 is SVGIG (reference sequence). This CDR3 has 12 amino acids. Trimming removed 4 bases at V and 4 bases at J, with 9 bases between. The CDR3 sequence is CAWTSGPDTQYF. The CDR3 bases are TGTGCCTGGACCTCAGGGCCAGATACGCAGTATTTT.

This rearrangement joins TRBV5-4 to TRBJ2-7; D perhaps matches TRBD1 (5 bases). The germline V and J ends were trimmed by 2 bases and 6 bases, with 9 bases remaining between them. The CDR3 totals 12 residues. Germline V gene sequence: CDR1 SGHNT, CDR2 YYREEE (reference sequence). In DNA, the CDR3 is TGTGCCAGCAGCTTTGGAAGGGGCGAGCAGTACTTC. It is translated as CASSFGRGEQYF.

The chain carries TRBV5-4 and TRBJ2-2; 9 bases match TRBD1. Trimming removed 2 bases from V and 1 base from J; junction bases left unmatched: 9. CDR1 is SGHNT and CDR2 is YYREEE in the germline V gene (reference sequence). This CDR3 has 18 residues. The chain's CDR3 is CASSLKFWGQGNTGELFF. As DNA, the CDR3 is TGTGCCAGCAGCTTAAAATTTTGGGGACAGGGGAACACCGGGGAGCTGTTTTTT.

V gene TRBV6-2 or TRBV6-3 combines with J gene TRBJ1-2; TRBD1 agrees at 7 bases. Germline CDR1 MNHEY, CDR2 SVGEGT. This CDR3 region has 14 residues. The junction had 4 bases not matched to a gene; V was cut back by 6 bases and J by 0 bases. CDR3 DNA: TGTGCCAGCAGCCGACAGGGCTCTAACTATGGCTACACCTTC. It specifies CASSRQGSNYGYTF.

The CDR3 spells CASSPLDTNNEQFF. The CDR3 DNA follows: TGTGCCAGCTCACCACTGGACACCAACAATGAGCAGTTCTTC. This chain connects TRBV18 to TRBJ2-1; the D gene is possibly TRBD1 (5 bases). Germline loops: CDR1 KGHSH, CDR2 LQKENI. V was cut by 1 base and J by 5 bases, with 9 bases left in between. The CDR3 totals 14 residues. Full variable domain (missing parts from reference TRBV18 and TRBJ2-1): NAGVMQNPRHLVRRRGQEARLRCSPMKGHSHVYWYRQLPEEGLKFMVYLQKENIIDESGMPKERFSAEFPKEGPSILRIQQVVRGDSAAYFCASSPLDTNNEQFFGPGTRLTVL.

The chain uses TRBV27 and TRBJ2-1; TRBD2 is a possible D gene (6 bases). The CDR3 spans 15 residues. Germline CDR1 and CDR2: MNHEY and SMNVEV (reference sequence). V was pared by 3 bases and J by 2 bases, with 11 bases between. The CDR3 DNA is TGTGCCAGCAGTTTTGGAGGCGGGGCCTACAATGAGCAGTTCTTC. Its protein is CASSFGGGAYNEQFF.

This clone was seen more than once but under ten times. The junction does not match germline at one end; this may be a read error. The chain employs TRBV5-4 and TRBJ1-2; D unresolved. The CDR3 extends over 12 amino acids. Germline loops: CDR1 SGHNT, CDR2 YYREEE (reference sequence). CDR3 sequence reads: CASSLDRLAANF. For the CDR3, the DNA is TGTGCCAGCAGCTTGGATAGGTTGGCGGCCAACTTC.

For this clone: The same CDR3 is also encoded by other DNA sequences in this sample. V usage is TRBV12-3 or TRBV12-4 and J usage is TRBJ1-2; TRBD1 aligns across 7 bases. CDR3 size: 13 residues. Trimming at V came to 3 bases and at J to 2 bases, leaving 0 bases not matched to a gene. Written as DNA, the CDR3 is TGTGCCAGCAGTTTGGGACAGAACTATGGCTACACCTTC. Protein: CASSLGQNYGYTF.

The chain recombines TRBV7-6 with TRBJ2-7; 9 nucleotides align to TRBD1. The germline gives CDR1 SGHVS, CDR2 FNYEAQ. CDR3 length: 15 amino acids. The junction had 7 bases not matched to a gene; V was cut back by 1 base and J by 6 bases. CDR3 DNA sequence: TGTGCCAGCAGCTTAGATTTCGGACAGGGGTCCGAGCAGTACTTC. Translation gives CASSLDFGQGSEQYF.

Only one count was recorded for this clone. The chain carries TRBV5-1 and TRBJ2-3; D perhaps matches TRBD1 (5 bases). Germline CDR1 is SGHRS and CDR2 is YFSETQ. This CDR3 region has 14 residues. Trimming removed 3 bases at V and 2 bases at J, with 10 bases between. The CDR3 bases are TGCGCCAGCAGCTCCGACAGCAACACAGATACGCAGTATTTT. It is translated as CASSSDSNTDTQYF.

The genes are TRBV28 and TRBJ1-2; no clear D. The CDR3 consists of 13 residues. Deletions cut 7 bases from V and 0 bases from J, with 9 bases between. Germline V gene sequence: CDR1 MDHEN, CDR2 SYDVKM. CDR3: CASNSGANYGYTF. CDR3 in DNA: TGTGCCAGCAACTCCGGGGCTAACTATGGCTACACCTTC.

The CDR3 DNA sequence: TGTGCCAGCAGCCCATGGACAGGGGGCAATTCACCCCTCCACTTT. Its translation: CASSPWTGGNSPLHF. This chain connects TRBV7-2 to TRBJ1-6; 11 nucleotides align to TRBD1. With V trimmed by 5 bases and J by 7 bases, 4 bases remained unmatched. Germline assignment: CDR1 SGHTA and CDR2 FQGNSA. The CDR3 is 15 residues long.

V is TRBV19 and J is TRBJ2-6, with D tentatively TRBD1 (5 bases). Trimming removed 3 bases from V and 1 base from J, with 13 bases in between. Germline lookup yields CDR1 LNHDA and CDR2 SQIVND (reference sequence). The CDR3 consists of 17 residues. CDR3 in amino acids: CASSIGQGNSGANVLTF. For the CDR3, the DNA is TGTGCCAGTAGTATTGGGCAGGGAAATTCTGGGGCCAACGTCCTGACTTTC.

The DNA for the CDR3 is TGTGCCAGCAGTATACTAGCGGGAGACTACAATGAGCAGTTCTTC. The encoded protein is CASSILAGDYNEQFF. The chain employs TRBV27 and TRBJ2-1; 11 nucleotides line up with TRBD2. Germline CDR1 reads MNHEY; CDR2 reads SMNVEV (reference sequence). J lost 3 bases, V lost 5 bases, and 3 bases had no gene match. This CDR3 is built from 15 residues.

This clone has a handful of counts. The rearrangement uses TRBV4-3 and TRBJ1-6; TRBD1 matches 7 bases. J was trimmed by 6 bases and V by 0 bases; bases with no gene match: 8. The CDR3 totals 17 residues. CDR1 and CDR2 (germline): LGHNA, YSLEER. In DNA, the CDR3 is TGCGCCAGCAGCCAAGAAGGGGGCGGGCCTCCTAATTCACCCCTCCACTTT. This encodes CASSQEGGGPPNSPLHF.

The chain recombines TRBV7-2 with TRBJ2-3; 12 nucleotides agree with TRBD2. V lost 5 bases to trimming and J lost 4 bases; unmatched junction nucleotides: 4. The CDR3 consists of 15 residues. CDR1 is SGHTA and CDR2 is FQGNSA in the germline V gene. The DNA for the CDR3 is TGTGCCAGCAGCCGGACTAGCGGGATGTCAGATACGCAGTATTTT. This translates into CASSRTSGMSDTQYF.

This chain joins TRBV5-1 and TRBJ2-1; TRBD2 matches 11 bases. With V trimmed by 1 base and J by 4 bases, 4 bases remained unmatched. Germline CDR1 and CDR2: SGHRS and YFSETQ. This CDR3 has 16 residues. The CDR3 DNA follows: TGCGCCAGCAGCTTGTCTGGACTAGCGGGTTACAATGAGCAGTTCTTC. Its protein is CASSLSGLAGYNEQFF.

This clone was detected only once. This chain connects TRBV5-1 to TRBJ2-5; possible D gene TRBD1, 6 bases. The CDR3 spans 14 residues. The V gene's germline CDR1 is SGHRS and CDR2 YFSETQ. Trimming took off 3 bases at V and 2 bases at J, with 11 bases between the two ends. In nucleotides, the CDR3 is TGCGCCAGCAGCTCCCTGACAGGACAAGAGACCCAGTACTTC. Its protein is CASSSLTGQETQYF.

The table lists this clone with a count of one. This chain connects TRBV5-8 to TRBJ1-2; D might be TRBD1 (5 bases). CDR3 length equals 13 residues. V lost 4 bases and J lost 2, with 9 bases in between. Germline CDR1 SGHTS, CDR2 YDEGEE. The CDR3 is CASSRRQNYGYTF. CDR3 DNA sequence: TGTGCCAGCAGCCGGAGACAGAACTATGGCTACACCTTC.

The rearrangement joins TRBV7-2 to TRBJ1-6; 9 positions agree with TRBD1. The CDR3 extends over 17 amino acids. Germline CDR1 is SGHTA and CDR2 is FQGNSA. Germline trimming cut 5 bases from V and 9 bases from J; bases unmatched to any gene: 14. The CDR3, as DNA: TGTGCCAGCAGCCCTACAGGGGGCCAAAGTGGGGGTTCACCCCTCCACTTT. Translating gives CASSPTGGQSGGSPLHF. Filled out from reference TRBV7-2 and TRBJ1-6, the complete variable domain reads GAGVSQSPSNKVTEKGKDVELRCDPISGHTALYWYRQSLGQGLEFLIYFQGNSAPDKSGLPSDRFSAERTGGSVSTLTIQRTQQEDSAVYLCASSPTGGQSGGSPLHFGNGTRLTVT.

The table lists this clone with a count of one. V gene TRBV4-3 combines with J gene TRBJ1-1; no reliable D call. Per the germline V gene, CDR1 is LGHNA and CDR2 is YSLEER. V dropped 0 bases and J dropped 6 bases, with 8 bases sitting between them. The length of the CDR3 is 13 residues. Here the CDR3 reads CASSQDDRAEAFF. In nucleotides, the CDR3 is TGCGCCAGCAGCCAAGATGATAGAGCTGAAGCTTTCTTT.

The rearrangement joins TRBV19 to TRBJ2-1; D possibly corresponds to TRBD2 (6 bases). The V gene's germline CDR1 is LNHDA and CDR2 SQIVND (reference sequence). The CDR3 runs to 14 residues. V dropped 9 bases and J dropped 0 bases, with 12 bases sitting between them. The CDR3 loop reads CASRGSSSYNEQFF. As DNA, the CDR3 is TGTGCCAGCCGGGGGTCGAGCTCCTACAATGAGCAGTTCTTC.

The chain joins TRBV2 to TRBJ1-6, with TRBD1 matching over 7 bases. This CDR3 is built from 14 residues. V was clipped by 7 bases and J by 5 bases; unmatched bases: 5. Looked up from germline, CDR1 is SNHLY and CDR2 is FYNNEI. The CDR3 nucleotides read TGTGCCAGCACGGTAACAGGGGATAATTCACCCCTCCACTTT. Its protein is CASTVTGDNSPLHF.

The J gene is TRBJ2-3, the V gene TRBV30; D perhaps matches TRBD2 (7 bases). Per germline, CDR1 GTSNPN and CDR2 SVGIG (reference sequence). The CDR3 runs to 16 residues. V dropped 3 bases and J dropped 0 bases, with 16 bases sitting between them. The CDR3 region is CAWSWGGEPSTDTQYF. In nucleotides, the CDR3 is TGTGCCTGGAGCTGGGGGGGCGAGCCTAGCACAGATACGCAGTATTTT.

V usage is TRBV6-5 and J usage is TRBJ2-3, with TRBD1 as a possible D gene (5 bases). Germline V gives CDR1 MNHEY, CDR2 SVGAGI. The CDR3 is made up of 14 amino acids. The V end was cut by 2 bases, the J end by 2 bases, with 8 bases between. CDR3 sequence: CASSYRTNTDTQYF. The CDR3 coding sequence is TGTGCCAGCAGTTACAGGACAAACACAGATACGCAGTATTTT.

In its sample, this clone was seen a few times. The genes are TRBV7-3 and TRBJ2-6; weak D call: TRBD1 (5 bases). CDR1 and CDR2 from the germline V gene are SGHTA and FQGTGA. Deletions cut 0 bases from V and 0 bases from J, with 12 bases between. CDR3 length equals 18 residues. CDR3 sequence reads: CASSLTAGQLSGANVLTF. The CDR3 bases are TGTGCCAGCAGCTTAACCGCCGGACAACTCTCTGGGGCCAACGTCCTGACTTTC.

The V gene is TRBV27, the J gene TRBJ2-3; weak D call: TRBD2 (6 bases). CDR3 length equals 16 residues. V was pared by 1 base and J by 0 bases, with 11 bases between. Germline values: CDR1 MNHEY, CDR2 SMNVEV (reference sequence). CDR3 nucleotide sequence: TGTGCCAGCAGTTTATGGCCGGGGGTCAGCACAGATACGCAGTATTTT. Translating gives CASSLWPGVSTDTQYF.

This sequence joins TRBV4-3 and TRBJ2-7; the match to TRBD2 covers 9 bases. Unmatched junction bases numbered 13, after V lost 4 bases and J lost 3 bases. The CDR3 contains 17 residues. CDR1 is LGHNA and CDR2 is YSLEER in the germline V gene. CDR3 region: CASSRYLSTSGDYEQYF. In DNA, the CDR3 is TGCGCCAGCAGCCGCTACCTATCGACTAGCGGAGACTACGAGCAGTACTTC.

The chain combines TRBV4-2 with TRBJ1-4; the D is unclear. Per the germline V gene, CDR1 is LGHNA and CDR2 is YNFKEQ. The CDR3 length is 15 residues. Between the trimmed V and J ends, which lost 0 bases and 4 bases, there was a span of 9 bases. The CDR3: CASSQDAGLNEKLFF. In DNA form, the CDR3 reads TGTGCCAGCAGCCAAGATGCGGGCCTTAATGAAAAACTGTTTTTT.

The chain has TRBV5-1 and TRBJ2-7, with 10 positions matching TRBD1. Germline trimming cut 1 base from V and 1 base from J; bases unmatched to any gene: 5. Germline V gives CDR1 SGHRS, CDR2 YFSETQ. This CDR3 contains 16 residues. CDR3 amino acids: CASSLTWTGGSYEQYF. The CDR3 nucleotides are TGCGCCAGCAGCTTGACCTGGACAGGGGGATCCTACGAGCAGTACTTC.